The 23 T cell receptor beta chains in this list originate from one sample, sequenced in a study of T cells in localized non-small cell lung cancer. Repertoires were generated with immunoSEQ multiplex PCR, while TCRdb's copy carries only in-frame clones and drops some. The profile shows 30,000 to 40,000 clones, 70% to 90% of them singletons. Sequences were derived from peripheral blood mononuclear cells, sampled before any cancer treatment. The receptors shown here come from a male donor older than 55 with stage II lung adenocarcinoma.

The rearrangement links TRBV2 to TRBJ2-7, with 10 bases identical to TRBD1. This CDR3 comprises 14 residues. Germline V gene sequence: CDR1 SNHLY, CDR2 FYNNEI. The V gene end was trimmed by 6 bases and the J gene end by 6 bases; junction bases not matched to a gene: 8. CDR3 loop: CASSDRGLQGEQYF. For the CDR3, the DNA is TGTGCCAGCAGCGACAGGGGGCTCCAGGGCGAGCAGTACTTC.

A few counts support this clone. V and J are TRBV6-5 and TRBJ1-2; TRBD1 is a possible D gene (5 bases). The CDR3 spans 15 residues. CDR1 and CDR2 from the germline V gene are MNHEY and SVGAGI. V gave up 6 bases and J gave up 4 bases, with 18 bases separating them. CDR3: CASRPPGSEGYGYTF. In nucleotides, the CDR3 is TGTGCCAGCAGACCCCCAGGGTCGGAAGGCTATGGCTACACCTTC.

This clone occurred a few times. The chain employs TRBV14 and TRBJ1-2; D is ambiguous. Trimming stripped 2 bases from V and 6 bases from J, with 7 bases between. CDR1 and CDR2 from the germline V gene are SGHDN and FVKESK. The CDR3 contains 12 residues. CDR3 region: CASSQRTHGYTF. The CDR3 nucleotides are TGTGCCAGCAGCCAACGAACACATGGCTACACCTTC.

The chain recombines TRBV18 with TRBJ2-7, with 7 bases matching TRBD1. Looked up from germline, CDR1 is KGHSH and CDR2 is LQKENI. The CDR3 extends over 14 amino acids. V shed 3 bases, J shed 1 base, and the junction held 3 bases outside the gene matches. CDR3 residues: CASSPDRESYEQYF. DNA of the CDR3: TGTGCCAGCTCACCCGACAGGGAATCCTACGAGCAGTACTTC.

J is TRBJ2-5 and V is TRBV6-5; no firm D call. Germline CDR1 and CDR2: MNHEY and SVGAGI. With 6 bases removed from V and 4 bases from J, the gap between germline ends came to 9 bases. This CDR3 spans 12 amino acids. The CDR3 sequence: CASSRSRETQYF. Here the CDR3 DNA reads TGTGCCAGCAGCCGTAGTCGAGAGACCCAGTACTTC.

The rearrangement uses TRBV7-9 and TRBJ2-7; D gene ambiguous. The CDR3 has 17 amino acids. Trimming left V 5 bases short and J 3 bases short, with 23 bases between. Per the germline V gene, CDR1 is SEHNR and CDR2 is FQNEAQ (reference sequence). The CDR3 spells CASSQFPAQLPHYEQYF. In DNA form, the CDR3 reads TGTGCCAGCAGCCAATTCCCGGCCCAGCTGCCCCACTACGAGCAGTACTTC.

This clone was observed once. The chain joins TRBV7-2 to TRBJ1-5; no definite D call. Trimming removed 1 base from V and 1 base from J, with 8 bases in between. The CDR3 has 15 residues. Germline CDR1 reads SGHTA; CDR2 reads FQGNSA. The CDR3, as DNA: TGTGCCAGCAGCTTAGGGGTGGCGAGCAATCAGCCCCAGCATTTT. As protein: CASSLGVASNQPQHF.

A word on this clone: At one end, the junction sequence differs from germline, possibly due to a read error. The gene calls are TRBV25-1 and TRBJ2-1; D is uncertain. The CDR3 length is 12 residues. From germline, CDR1 is MGHDK and CDR2 SYGVNS. CDR3 DNA: TGTGCCACCAGTGGATTCTACAATGAGCAGTTCTTC. Protein: CATSGFYNEQFF.

The rearrangement joins TRBV7-2 to TRBJ2-1, with 10 bases lining up with TRBD1. V lost 2 bases and J lost 1; bases outside the gene matches: 5. Germline V gives CDR1 SGHTA, CDR2 FQGNSA. The CDR3 contains 17 residues. CDR3 in amino acids: CASSLPRQGASYNEQFF. The CDR3 region has the DNA TGTGCCAGCAGCTTACCGCGACAGGGGGCTTCCTACAATGAGCAGTTCTTC. Complete variable domain (other parts from reference TRBV7-2 and TRBJ2-1): GAGVSQSPSNKVTEKGKDVELRCDPISGHTALYWYRQSLGQGLEFLIYFQGNSAPDKSGLPSDRFSAERTGGSVSTLTIQRTQQEDSAVYLCASSLPRQGASYNEQFFGPGTRLTVL.

V is TRBV5-8 and J is TRBJ2-3; no clear D gene. CDR1 SGHTS and CDR2 YDEGEE come from the germline V gene. V was trimmed by 2 bases and J by 2 bases, leaving 0 bases between them. This CDR3 spans 11 amino acids. CDR3 DNA: TGTGCCAGCAGCTTCACAGATACGCAGTATTTT. Its protein is CASSFTDTQYF.

The V and J genes are TRBV6-1 and TRBJ2-7, with 11 positions matching TRBD2. The junction had 7 bases not matched to a gene; V was cut back by 6 bases and J by 3 bases. This CDR3 contains 15 residues. Per the germline V gene, CDR1 is MNHNS and CDR2 is SASEGT. In DNA, the CDR3 is TGTGCCAGCAGAACCCTAACTAGCGGGAGCTACGAGCAGTACTTC. Protein product: CASRTLTSGSYEQYF.

In nucleotides, the CDR3 is TGTGCCAGCAGCCGCGACAGCCAGAACTATGGCTACACCTTC. Translation: CASSRDSQNYGYTF. The gene calls are TRBV6-5 and TRBJ1-2; tentative D call: TRBD1 (5 bases). V was pared by 6 bases and J by 2 bases, with 13 bases between. The CDR3 runs 14 residues. Germline-derived CDR1 and CDR2 are MNHEY and SVGAGI.

The CDR3 nucleotides read TGTGCCACTTCTACAGGGCACGGGAATGAAAAACTGTTTTTT. Its translation: CATSTGHGNEKLFF. The rearrangement uses TRBV6-1 and TRBJ1-4, with D perhaps matching TRBD1 (6 bases). Trimming removed 10 bases at V and 5 bases at J, with 17 bases between. This CDR3 has 14 residues. Germline-derived CDR1 and CDR2 are MNHNS and SASEGT.

DNA of the CDR3: TGTGCCAGCAGCTCGCTCCGCGTCGCGAACACCGGGGAGCTGTTTTTT. It is translated as CASSSLRVANTGELFF. The chain recombines TRBV5-6 with TRBJ2-2; unclear D gene. This CDR3 spans 16 amino acids. Trimming pared 3 bases from V and 0 bases from J, leaving 12 bases between. From germline, CDR1 is SGHDT and CDR2 YYEEEE.

This chain connects TRBV2 to TRBJ2-7; TRBD1 is a possible D gene (6 bases). The V end lost 4 bases, the J end lost 6 bases, and 10 bases lay between the germline ends. CDR1 and CDR2 from the germline V gene are SNHLY and FYNNEI. The CDR3 sequence is 12 residues long. CDR3 loop: CASSVDSLEQYF. As DNA, the CDR3 is TGTGCCAGCAGTGTGGACAGCCTCGAGCAGTACTTC.

The chain carries TRBV15 and TRBJ1-1; D is perhaps TRBD1 (5 bases). The ends were cut back, 9 bases at V and 6 bases at J, with 17 bases in the middle. CDR3 length: 13 residues. Germline V CDR1 and CDR2: LNHNV, YYDKDF (reference sequence). In DNA, the CDR3 is TGTGCCACGCGGCGGGACCCCACCTCTGAAGCTTTCTTT. This gives the protein CATRRDPTSEAFF.

This chain links TRBV29-1 with TRBJ2-3, with D possibly TRBD1 on 5 matching bases. The germline CDR1 and CDR2 sequences are SQVTM and ANQGSEA. The CDR3 is made up of 12 amino acids. The V end lost 3 bases, the J end lost 9 bases, and 13 bases lay between the germline ends. CDR3 in amino acids: CSVDLQGRTQYF. In DNA, the CDR3 is TGCAGCGTTGACCTTCAGGGTCGGACGCAGTATTTT.

V is TRBV7-9 and J is TRBJ2-1, with D uncertain. V gave up 0 bases and J gave up 9 bases, with 3 bases separating them. This CDR3 contains 11 residues. CDR1 is SEHNR and CDR2 is FQNEAQ in the germline V gene (reference sequence). CDR3 loop: CASSLAGEQFF. In DNA, the CDR3 is TGTGCCAGCAGCTTAGCAGGTGAGCAGTTCTTC.

This clone turned up a few times. In DNA form, the CDR3 reads TGCAGCGGGACAGGGGGCATGACTGAAGCTTTCTTT. Its translation is CSGTGGMTEAFF. The rearrangement links TRBV29-1 to TRBJ1-1; 11 bases are a match to TRBD1. The germline V gene has CDR1 SQVTM and CDR2 ANQGSEA. V lost 7 bases, J lost 5 bases, and 3 bases stayed unmatched. The CDR3 spans 12 residues. Variable domain in full (rest from reference TRBV29-1 and TRBJ1-1): SAVISQKPSRDICQRGTSLTIQCQVDSQVTMMFWYRQQPGQSLTLIATANQGSEATYESGFVIDKFPISRPNLTFSTLTVSNMSPEDSSIYLCSGTGGMTEAFFGQGTRLTVV.

This clone turned up a few times. This CDR3 is also generated by other DNA sequences in the sample. The V gene is TRBV18, the J gene TRBJ2-6; D is uncertain. The CDR3 spans 13 residues. Germline assignment: CDR1 KGHSH and CDR2 LQKENI. V lost 3 bases to trimming and J lost 0 bases, with 0 bases between them. The CDR3 DNA reads TGTGCCAGCTCACCCTCTGGGGCCAACGTCCTGACTTTC. Translation: CASSPSGANVLTF.

The V call is TRBV6-5, the J call TRBJ1-2; D gene ambiguous. This CDR3 is 14 amino acids long. Germline CDR1 MNHEY, CDR2 SVGAGI. V dropped 6 bases and J dropped 3 bases, with 14 bases sitting between them. The CDR3 protein is CASRGSGGDYGYTF. The CDR3 coding sequence is TGTGCCAGCAGGGGATCCGGAGGTGACTATGGCTACACCTTC.

V and J are TRBV7-9 and TRBJ2-1, with unresolved D. This CDR3 contains 17 residues. Trimming pared 5 bases from V and 4 bases from J, leaving 21 bases between. Germline V CDR1 and CDR2: SEHNR, FQNEAQ (reference sequence). CDR3 loop: CASSPYDGSRSYNEQFF. CDR3 DNA: TGTGCCAGCAGCCCGTATGATGGCTCCAGATCGTACAATGAGCAGTTCTTC.

The count of this clone is one. The genes are TRBV11-2 and TRBJ2-7; 7 bases line up with TRBD2. Looked up from germline, CDR1 is SGHAT and CDR2 is FQNNGV. The V and J ends lost 1 base and 5 bases, in that order; junction bases with no gene match: 5. The CDR3 is 14 amino acids. As DNA, the CDR3 is TGTGCCAGCAGCTTAGGAGGCGGGAGCCACGAGCAGTACTTC. Its translation is CASSLGGGSHEQYF.